Below are 32 T cell receptor beta chains sequenced from a single sample in a study of blood T cell repertoires in COVID-19. Libraries were prepared by immunoSEQ multiplex PCR; TCRdb keeps only in-frame clonotypes and omits some of them. Found here are around 160,000 clones, around 80% of them singletons; the top ten hold roughly 13%. Sequences were obtained from peripheral blood. These TCRs come from a man in his sixties with active or convalescent COVID-19.

The chain links TRBV5-8 to TRBJ1-4; D remains unclear. The CDR3 totals 13 residues. Germline V gives CDR1 SGHTS, CDR2 YDEGEE. Deletions cut 1 base from V and 8 bases from J, with 9 bases between. The DNA of the CDR3 is TGTGCCAGCAGCTTGAGGAGCCCCGAAAAACTGTTTTTT. Protein: CASSLRSPEKLFF.

This CDR3 is CASSLRAGARGDTQYF. DNA for the CDR3: TGTGCCAGCAGCTTAAGGGCCGGGGCCCGGGGGGATACGCAGTATTTT. The chain couples TRBV11-3 to TRBJ2-3, with D possibly TRBD2 on 6 matching bases. Trimming shortened V by 2 bases and J by 6 bases, and 18 bases separated the two germline ends. CDR1 is SGHNT and CDR2 is YENEEA in the germline V gene. The CDR3 loop spans 16 amino acids.

The rearrangement joins TRBV10-3 to TRBJ2-7, with 8 bases matching TRBD1. The V gene's germline CDR1 is ENHRY and CDR2 SYGVKD. The CDR3 covers 15 residues. The J segment lost 5 bases and the V segment lost 0 bases, leaving 6 bases of the junction unmatched. The chain's CDR3 is CAISESPGGFDEQYF. The CDR3 DNA is TGTGCCATCAGTGAGTCCCCAGGGGGCTTCGACGAGCAGTACTTC.

Worth noting for this clone: Other DNA sequences in this specimen translate into the identical CDR3. V is TRBV28 and J is TRBJ2-7, with 12 positions matching TRBD2. CDR3 size: 15 residues. V dropped 3 bases and J dropped 4; count of bases not matched to a gene: 4. From germline, CDR1 is MDHEN and CDR2 SYDVKM. The CDR3 here is CASSLTTSGRYEQYF. CDR3 coding DNA: TGTGCCAGCAGTTTGACGACTAGCGGGAGATACGAGCAGTACTTC.

This chain uses TRBV4-3 with TRBJ2-3, with D possibly being TRBD2 (7 bases). CDR1 LGHNA and CDR2 YSLEER come from the germline V gene. The germline V and J ends were trimmed by 1 base and 6 bases, with 17 bases remaining between them. CDR3 length: 16 residues. Here the CDR3 DNA reads TGCGCCAGCAGCCAAGGGGGGCGGGAGATTACCGATACGCAGTATTTT. Amino acids: CASSQGGREITDTQYF.

This chain uses TRBV6-6 with TRBJ2-2; D is uncertain. Germline CDR1 and CDR2: MNHNY and SVGAGI (reference sequence). CDR3 length: 14 residues. Trimming took 2 bases from V and 4 from J, leaving 8 bases between them. The CDR3 reads CASSYRASTGELFF. CDR3 nucleotides: TGTGCCAGCAGTTACAGAGCGAGCACCGGGGAGCTGTTTTTT.

The rearrangement links TRBV18 to TRBJ1-3; D gene uncertain. The CDR3 extends over 15 amino acids. Per germline, CDR1 KGHSH and CDR2 LQKENI. Between the trimmed V and J ends, which lost 6 bases and 4 bases, there was a span of 16 bases. The CDR3 loop reads CASSTTGSGGNTIYF. Here the CDR3 DNA reads TGTGCCAGCTCCACAACGGGTTCGGGAGGAAACACCATATATTTT.

The V and J genes are TRBV9 and TRBJ1-6; unclear D gene. Germline CDR1 reads SGDLS; CDR2 reads YYNGEE. Trimming left V 3 bases short and J 0 bases short, with 16 bases between. The CDR3 totals 18 residues. The DNA of the CDR3 is TGTGCCAGCAGCGGGGGAGGAACATTGGACTCCTATAATTCACCCCTCCACTTT. The encoded protein is CASSGGGTLDSYNSPLHF.

The rearrangement uses TRBV5-1 and TRBJ1-1; D unclear. V was cut by 4 bases and J by 3 bases, with 16 bases left in between. The germline gives CDR1 SGHRS, CDR2 YFSETQ. CDR3 length: 15 amino acids. The DNA of the CDR3 is TGCGCCAGCAGCCCCAGAGAGGGCGGGGACACTGAAGCTTTCTTT. It is translated as CASSPREGGDTEAFF.

The chain joins TRBV19 to TRBJ2-1, with D tentatively TRBD1 (6 bases). The CDR3 spans 15 residues. In germline, CDR1 is LNHDA, CDR2 SQIVND (reference sequence). Trimming cost V 5 bases and J 0 bases, with 11 bases left between them. The CDR3 protein is CASSLQGFSYNEQFF. The CDR3 DNA is TGTGCCAGTAGTCTGCAGGGGTTCTCCTACAATGAGCAGTTCTTC.

There are many counts of this clone. CDR3 DNA sequence: TGTGCCAGTAATCCAGGTCCCAGCTCTGGAAACACCATATATTTT. As protein: CASNPGPSSGNTIYF. The V gene is TRBV19, the J gene TRBJ1-3; no definite D call. CDR1 LNHDA and CDR2 SQIVND come from the germline V gene (reference sequence). The CDR3 covers 15 residues. V lost 7 bases and J lost 0, with 13 bases in between.

This clone was seen a handful of times. The rearrangement joins TRBV19 to TRBJ2-1, with 10 bases aligning to TRBD2. V trimming: 7 bases; J trimming: 8 bases; junction bases outside the gene matches: 14. This CDR3 has 16 residues. The germline gives CDR1 LNHDA, CDR2 SQIVND (reference sequence). CDR3 in amino acids: CASKSLNLAGVDEQFF. The CDR3 bases are TGTGCCAGTAAATCCCTCAACCTAGCGGGAGTGGATGAGCAGTTCTTC.

This clone occurred once. The chain is built from TRBV7-2 and TRBJ1-2, with D tentatively TRBD1 (5 bases). The CDR3 loop spans 12 amino acids. Trimming took 5 bases from V and 8 from J, leaving 12 bases between them. CDR1 SGHTA and CDR2 FQGNSA come from the germline V gene. The CDR3 loop is CASSDGGRGYTF. DNA of the CDR3: TGTGCCAGCAGCGATGGGGGGAGGGGCTACACCTTC.

The chain employs TRBV11-2 and TRBJ1-5; TRBD1 matches 9 bases. The germline CDR1 and CDR2 sequences are SGHAT and FQNNGV. The CDR3 totals 16 residues. With V trimmed by 5 bases and J by 2 bases, 7 bases remained unmatched. CDR3 DNA sequence: TGTGCCAGCAGCCCCGGGACAGGGTACCGCAATCAGCCCCAGCATTTT. Residues: CASSPGTGYRNQPQHF.

This chain uses TRBV19 with TRBJ2-5, with D hard to call. In germline, CDR1 is LNHDA, CDR2 SQIVND (reference sequence). V dropped 6 bases and J dropped 5 bases, with 7 bases sitting between them. CDR3 length: 11 amino acids. The DNA of the CDR3 is TGTGCCAGTAGGGCTGGCGAGACCCAGTACTTC. Protein product: CASRAGETQYF.

This chain connects TRBV28 to TRBJ2-7; D not certain. This CDR3 is 11 amino acids long. The V and J ends lost 4 bases and 3 bases respectively, with 4 bases between them. The V gene's germline CDR1 is MDHEN and CDR2 SYDVKM. The CDR3 protein is CASSSIYEQYF. CDR3 DNA sequence: TGTGCCAGCAGTTCCATCTACGAGCAGTACTTC.

J is TRBJ2-7 and V is TRBV28; possibly TRBD1 for D (6 bases). The CDR3 is 16 residues long. V dropped 5 bases and J dropped 5 bases, with 22 bases sitting between them. Per germline, CDR1 MDHEN and CDR2 SYDVKM. CDR3 region: CASSPSTGNVLHEQYF. The CDR3, as DNA: TGTGCCAGCAGTCCCTCCACAGGGAATGTACTCCACGAGCAGTACTTC.

The V gene is TRBV4-3, the J gene TRBJ2-3; 7 positions agree with TRBD2. With V trimmed by 2 bases and J by 4 bases, 12 bases remained unmatched. Germline assignment: CDR1 LGHNA and CDR2 YSLEER. The CDR3 consists of 17 residues. This chain's CDR3 is CASSQSTGLAVADTQYF. The CDR3 DNA is TGCGCCAGCAGCCAATCAACTGGGCTAGCGGTAGCAGATACGCAGTATTTT.

V and J are TRBV4-2 and TRBJ2-2; tentative D call: TRBD1 (5 bases). Per the germline V gene, CDR1 is LGHNA and CDR2 is YNFKEQ. The V gene lost 3 bases and the J gene lost 4 bases, with 9 bases spanning the gap. CDR3 length equals 14 residues. The CDR3 sequence is CASSQGRGTGELFF. The CDR3 region has the DNA TGTGCCAGCAGCCAGGGGCGTGGCACCGGGGAGCTGTTTTTT.

The chain is built from TRBV19 and TRBJ2-7, with 12 bases fitting TRBD2. The V segment lost 9 bases and the J segment 7 bases; nucleotides outside the gene matches: 10. The CDR3 has 14 amino acids. The germline V gene has CDR1 LNHDA and CDR2 SQIVND (reference sequence). The CDR3 sequence is CASRASGRVGEQYF. The CDR3, as DNA: TGTGCCAGCAGAGCTAGCGGGAGGGTCGGGGAGCAGTACTTC.

The rearrangement uses TRBV3-1 (or the pseudogene TRBV3-2) and TRBJ2-1; D ambiguous. Germline loops: CDR1 LGHDT, CDR2 YNNKEL (reference sequence). Trimming shortened V by 3 bases and J by 6 bases, and 9 bases separated the two germline ends. The CDR3 extends over 13 amino acids. CDR3 region: CASSQMSSNEQFF. CDR3 sequence (DNA): TGTGCCAGCAGCCAGATGTCTAGCAATGAGCAGTTCTTC.

J is TRBJ2-2 and V is TRBV29-1; 7 nucleotides match TRBD1. The length of the CDR3 is 14 residues. The J segment lost 0 bases and the V segment lost 6 bases, leaving 4 bases of the junction unmatched. Germline CDR1 SQVTM, CDR2 ANQGSEA. For the CDR3, the DNA is TGCAGCGTAGTGGGACAGACGAACACCGGGGAGCTGTTTTTT. Amino acids: CSVVGQTNTGELFF.

CDR3 sequence: CASSGQGFTEAFF. CDR3 nucleotide sequence: TGTGCCAGTAGCGGTCAGGGTTTCACTGAAGCTTTCTTT. This sequence joins TRBV19 and TRBJ1-1, with a possible D match to TRBD1 (5 bases). This CDR3 is 13 amino acids long. Germline assignment: CDR1 LNHDA and CDR2 SQIVND (reference sequence). Trimming removed 6 bases at V and 4 bases at J, with 12 bases between.

V usage is TRBV9 and J usage is TRBJ2-3, with D perhaps TRBD1 (6 bases). Trimming left V 4 bases short and J 4 bases short, with 13 bases between. The CDR3 runs to 14 residues. The germline V gene encodes CDR1 SGDLS and CDR2 YYNGEE. CDR3 region: CASSLKDRSDTQYF. The DNA of the CDR3 is TGTGCCAGCAGCTTAAAGGACAGATCAGATACGCAGTATTTT.

To note about this clone: At one end the junction does not follow the germline gene, possibly because of a read error. The V call is TRBV7-2, the J call TRBJ2-2; 8 nucleotides agree with TRBD2. Germline V gene data show CDR1 as SGHTA and CDR2 as FQGNSA. The CDR3 is 13 residues long. CDR3 in DNA: TGTGCCAGCAGCTCCCAACGACGGGGGGGGCTGTTTTTT. The encoded protein is CASSSQRRGGLFF.

This rearrangement joins TRBV10-3 to TRBJ2-3, with 8 bases identical to TRBD1. The CDR3 extends over 12 amino acids. The V gene end was trimmed by 7 bases and the J gene end by 6 bases; junction bases not matched to a gene: 3. CDR1 and CDR2 (germline): ENHRY, SYGVKD. The CDR3 sequence: CAIKTGADTQYF. The CDR3 region has the DNA TGTGCCATCAAGACAGGGGCCGATACGCAGTATTTT.

The chain joins TRBV30 to TRBJ1-5, with unresolved D. This CDR3 is 15 amino acids long. The V gene's germline CDR1 is GTSNPN and CDR2 SVGIG (reference sequence). The V gene lost 2 bases and the J gene lost 4 bases, with 15 bases spanning the gap. For the CDR3, the DNA is TGTGCCTGGAGTACCCCGGGAATCACGAATCAGCCCCAGCATTTT. This gives the protein CAWSTPGITNQPQHF.

This chain uses TRBV28 with TRBJ1-2; 7 nucleotides match TRBD1. Per the germline V gene, CDR1 is MDHEN and CDR2 is SYDVKM. The CDR3 consists of 15 residues. V lost 8 bases, J lost 0 bases, and 9 bases stayed unmatched. CDR3 nucleotide sequence: TGTGCCAGCGGAGGGTCCGGGACAGCTAACTATGGCTACACCTTC. It encodes CASGGSGTANYGYTF.

The chain couples TRBV9 to TRBJ2-7; D is undetermined. The CDR3 covers 15 residues. Trimming took off 3 bases at V and 2 bases at J, with 15 bases between the two ends. From germline, CDR1 is SGDLS and CDR2 YYNGEE. CDR3 sequence reads: CASSGYSSPTYEQYF. The DNA for the CDR3 is TGTGCCAGCAGCGGATACTCGAGCCCCACCTACGAGCAGTACTTC.

The chain carries TRBV6-5 and TRBJ1-2; 8 nucleotides align to TRBD1. Germline lookup yields CDR1 MNHEY and CDR2 SVGAGI. This CDR3 contains 12 residues. V was pared by 7 bases and J by 8 bases, with 6 bases of the junction left unmatched. This CDR3 is CASNDRGYGYTF. The CDR3 DNA sequence: TGTGCCAGCAACGACAGGGGTTACGGCTACACCTTC.

V gene TRBV18 combines with J gene TRBJ1-5, with a weak D call TRBD1 (6 bases). Per the germline V gene, CDR1 is KGHSH and CDR2 is LQKENI. The CDR3 has 16 amino acids. Trimming took off 0 bases at V and 1 base at J, with 10 bases between the two ends. The CDR3 DNA reads as TGTGCCAGCTCACCACCGGGGGGGGCGAGCAATCAGCCCCAGCATTTT. Amino acid sequence: CASSPPGGASNQPQHF.

The chain has TRBV5-8 and TRBJ2-5, with 7 bases lining up with TRBD1. The germline CDR1 and CDR2 sequences are SGHTS and YDEGEE. V was clipped by 4 bases and J by 4 bases; unmatched bases: 7. This CDR3 is 14 amino acids long. CDR3 amino acids: CASSPTGRRETQYF. CDR3 coding DNA: TGTGCCAGCAGCCCGACAGGGCGTCGAGAGACCCAGTACTTC.